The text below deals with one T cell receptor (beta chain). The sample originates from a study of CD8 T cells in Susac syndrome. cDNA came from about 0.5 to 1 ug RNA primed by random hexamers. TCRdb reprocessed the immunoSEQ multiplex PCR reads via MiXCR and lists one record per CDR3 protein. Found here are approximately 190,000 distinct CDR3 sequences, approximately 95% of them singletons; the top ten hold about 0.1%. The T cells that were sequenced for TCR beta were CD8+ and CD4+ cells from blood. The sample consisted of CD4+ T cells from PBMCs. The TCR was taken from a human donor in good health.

CDR3 in amino acids: CASSLIGTAGNTIYF. In nucleotides, the CDR3 is TGTGCCAGCAGCTTGATCGGGACGGCTGGAAACACCATATATTTT. The rearrangement links TRBV5-6 to TRBJ1-3, with D perhaps matching TRBD1 (5 bases). Trimming left V 1 base short and J 2 bases short, with 10 bases between. The germline V gene encodes CDR1 SGHDT and CDR2 YYEEEE. The CDR3 covers 15 residues.